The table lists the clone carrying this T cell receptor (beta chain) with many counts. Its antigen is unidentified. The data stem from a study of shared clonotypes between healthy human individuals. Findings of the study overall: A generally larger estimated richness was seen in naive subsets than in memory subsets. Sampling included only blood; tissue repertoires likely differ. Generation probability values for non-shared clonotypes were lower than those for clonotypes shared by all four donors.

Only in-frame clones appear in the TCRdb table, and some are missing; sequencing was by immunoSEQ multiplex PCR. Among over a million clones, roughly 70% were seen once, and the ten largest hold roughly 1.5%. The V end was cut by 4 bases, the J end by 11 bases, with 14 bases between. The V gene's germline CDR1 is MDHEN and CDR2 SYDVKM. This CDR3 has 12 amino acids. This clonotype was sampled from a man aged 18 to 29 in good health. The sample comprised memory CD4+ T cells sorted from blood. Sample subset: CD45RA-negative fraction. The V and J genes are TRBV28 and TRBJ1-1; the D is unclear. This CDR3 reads CASSSGHARAFF. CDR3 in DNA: TGTGCCAGCAGTTCGGGCCACGCTCGGGCTTTCTTT.